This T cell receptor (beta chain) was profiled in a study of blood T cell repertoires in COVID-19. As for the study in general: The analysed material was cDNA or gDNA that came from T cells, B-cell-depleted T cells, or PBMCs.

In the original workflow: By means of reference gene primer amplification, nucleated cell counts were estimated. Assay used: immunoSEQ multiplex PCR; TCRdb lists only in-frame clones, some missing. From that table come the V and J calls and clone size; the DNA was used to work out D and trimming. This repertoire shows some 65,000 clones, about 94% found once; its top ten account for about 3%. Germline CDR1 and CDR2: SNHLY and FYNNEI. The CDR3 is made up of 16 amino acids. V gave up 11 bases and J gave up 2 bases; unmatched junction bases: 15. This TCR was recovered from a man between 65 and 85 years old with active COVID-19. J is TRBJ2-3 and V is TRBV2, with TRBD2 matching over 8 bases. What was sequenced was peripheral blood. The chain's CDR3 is CASHGSSGGPTDTQYF. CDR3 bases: TGTGCCTCCCACGGGTCGAGCGGGGGCCCCACAGATACGCAGTATTTT.